This T cell receptor beta chain comes out of a study of blood T cell repertoires in COVID-19. Across the whole study: T cells, B-cell-depleted T cells, or PBMCs provided the cDNA or gDNA that served as material.

Looked up from germline, CDR1 is SNHLY and CDR2 is FYNNEI. This CDR3 is built from 15 residues. Unmatched junction bases numbered 13, after V lost 5 bases and J lost 10 bases. The assay was immunoSEQ multiplex PCR, and TCRdb's table has in-frame clones only and misses some. The top ten clones hold 14% to 15% of a sample with around 60,000 clones, over 75% of them seen once. The V call is TRBV2, the J call TRBJ1-1, with 10 bases matching TRBD1. This sequence originates from a man at least 80 years old with acute or convalescent COVID-19. Material for sequencing was peripheral blood. The DNA of the CDR3 is TGTGCCAGCAGTAAGGTCGACAGGGGGCGCGGGGTAGCTTTCTTT. This gives the protein CASSKVDRGRGVAFF. The whole variable domain, remainder taken from reference TRBV2 and TRBJ1-1, is EPEVTQTPSHQVTQMGQEVILRCVPISNHLYFYWYRQILGQKVEFLVSFYNNEISEKSEIFDDQFSVERPDGSNFTLKIRSTKLEDSAMYFCASSKVDRGRGVAFFGQGTRLTVV.